The 18 T cell receptor beta chains reported below all come from one sample, sequenced in a study of T cell responses to AZD1222 COVID-19 vaccine. Here immunoSEQ multiplex PCR was the method, and the copy in TCRdb shows in-frame clones only, minus some. The table includes some 190,000 clones, about nine tenths detected once. The sample here was peripheral blood, taken 28 days after the second AZD1222 dose. Receptors were obtained from an adult who received the AZD1222 COVID-19 vaccine.

This chain connects TRBV6-5 to TRBJ2-7, with D perhaps matching TRBD1 or TRBD2 (5 bases each). CDR1 MNHEY and CDR2 SVGAGI come from the germline V gene. Trimming left V 6 bases short and J 0 bases short, with 15 bases between. The CDR3 consists of 15 residues. The CDR3 DNA reads TGTGCCAGCAGGGACCTGGGACGGAGCTCCTACGAGCAGTACTTC. This codes for CASRDLGRSSYEQYF.

The CDR3, as DNA: TGTGCCAGCAGCCAAGGGACAGTAAGAAATCAGCCCCAGCATTTT. Protein product: CASSQGTVRNQPQHF. The chain combines TRBV3-1 (or the pseudogene TRBV3-2) with TRBJ1-5, with a weak D call TRBD1 (6 bases). The CDR3 totals 15 residues. The V gene lost 1 base and the J gene lost 4 bases, with 11 bases spanning the gap. From germline, CDR1 is LGHDT and CDR2 YNNKEL (reference sequence).

The V gene is TRBV10-2, the J gene TRBJ1-6; the D gene is possibly TRBD1 (6 bases). Per germline, CDR1 WSHSY and CDR2 SAAADI. V lost 1 base to trimming and J lost 4 bases, with 23 bases between them. The CDR3 spans 20 residues. CDR3 protein: CASSEWGPTGTVFYNSPLHF. CDR3 in DNA: TGCGCCAGCAGTGAGTGGGGGCCCACAGGCACCGTCTTTTATAATTCACCCCTCCACTTT.

The rearrangement joins TRBV19 to TRBJ2-5; D is perhaps TRBD2 (6 bases). This CDR3 has 13 amino acids. V was clipped by 3 bases and J by 4 bases, with 9 bases between them. The germline CDR1 and CDR2 sequences are LNHDA and SQIVND (reference sequence). The chain's CDR3 is CASSIRDSETQYF. The CDR3 region has the DNA TGTGCCAGTAGTATTCGGGACTCAGAGACCCAGTACTTC.

The chain links TRBV7-9 to TRBJ2-7; tentative D call: TRBD2 (6 bases). CDR1 and CDR2 (germline): SEHNR, FQNEAQ (reference sequence). V lost 5 bases to trimming and J lost 0 bases, with 23 bases between them. The CDR3 is 18 residues long. CDR3 sequence (DNA): TGTGCCAGCAGCCACCCGAAGGGTAGCGGTCCTAGCTCCTACGAGCAGTACTTC. It specifies CASSHPKGSGPSSYEQYF.

This clone was picked up one time. The genes are TRBV27 and TRBJ1-1; D may be TRBD1 (5 bases). CDR1 is MNHEY, CDR2 SMNVEV, per germline (reference sequence). The CDR3 runs 16 residues. Deletions cut 0 bases from V and 5 bases from J, with 16 bases between. The CDR3 region is CASSLSYRIRGTEAFF. The CDR3 region has the DNA TGTGCCAGCAGTTTATCGTATAGAATTCGGGGGACTGAAGCTTTCTTT.

The chain is built from TRBV7-9 and TRBJ2-1, with D maybe TRBD2 (6 bases). The CDR3 is 17 residues long. V dropped 4 bases and J dropped 5 bases, with 21 bases sitting between them. CDR1 and CDR2 (germline): SEHNR, FQNEAQ (reference sequence). The CDR3 DNA reads TGTGCCAGCAGCTCCAGTTGGGCGGCCCCGGGGGACAATGAGCAGTTCTTC. Its translation is CASSSSWAAPGDNEQFF.

The chain links TRBV28 to TRBJ2-1; 11 nucleotides agree with TRBD2. The CDR3 is 18 amino acids. The V gene end was trimmed by 5 bases and the J gene end by 2 bases; junction bases not matched to a gene: 11. The V gene's germline CDR1 is MDHEN and CDR2 SYDVKM. In DNA, the CDR3 is TGTGCCAGCAGTCCCATCCCTGGGACTAGCGGAACCTACAATGAGCAGTTCTTC. It yields the protein CASSPIPGTSGTYNEQFF.

This chain's CDR3 is CASGLGGTNTEAFF. DNA for the CDR3: TGTGCTAGTGGTTTGGGAGGGACGAACACTGAAGCTTTCTTT. This chain joins TRBV12-5 and TRBJ1-1, with a possible D match to TRBD1 (5 bases). Germline CDR1 reads LGHNT; CDR2 reads FRNRAP. CDR3 size: 14 residues. V lost 1 base and J 1 base, leaving 7 bases between the germline ends.

The rearrangement joins TRBV7-2 to TRBJ2-7, with unresolved D. V dropped 5 bases and J dropped 7 bases, with 15 bases sitting between them. This CDR3 is built from 13 residues. CDR1 is SGHTA and CDR2 is FQGNSA in the germline V gene. In DNA form, the CDR3 reads TGTGCCAGCAGCCCGTCGGTCCTTCCTGAGCAGTACTTC. It codes for CASSPSVLPEQYF.

This clone has a handful of counts. The gene calls are TRBV6-2 or TRBV6-3 and TRBJ1-5; no clear D gene. The V end was cut by 0 bases, the J end by 6 bases, with 15 bases between. This CDR3 has 16 amino acids. Germline V gene data show CDR1 as MNHEY and CDR2 as SVGEGT. DNA of the CDR3: TGTGCCAGCAGTTACTCGAAGGGCCGACTCCGTCAGCCCCAGCATTTT. It is translated as CASSYSKGRLRQPQHF.

The chain links TRBV12-3 or TRBV12-4 to TRBJ1-5; D gene unclear. V was pared by 3 bases and J by 7 bases, with 7 bases between. There are 12 residues in the CDR3. The CDR3 region has the DNA TGTGCCAGCAGTTTCGGTGGCCAGCCCCAGCATTTT. Translated, it gives CASSFGGQPQHF.

With regard to this clone: In the same sample, other DNA sequences code for this CDR3. This rearrangement joins TRBV6-5 to TRBJ1-2; possibly TRBD1 for D (5 bases). The germline gives CDR1 MNHEY, CDR2 SVGAGI. The CDR3 covers 13 residues. V was clipped by 2 bases and J by 4 bases, with 8 bases between them. The CDR3 DNA reads as TGTGCCAGCAGTTACCAGGGCGGCTATGGCTACACCTTC. It specifies CASSYQGGYGYTF.

The V gene is TRBV5-1, the J gene TRBJ2-2; 9 nucleotides match TRBD2. CDR3 length: 15 amino acids. The germline V gene encodes CDR1 SGHRS and CDR2 YFSETQ. Losses at the gene ends were 4 bases for V and 4 bases for J; bases not matched to a gene: 5. Here the CDR3 DNA reads TGCGCCAGCAGCCAGGGACTAGCAGGCACCGGGGAGCTGTTTTTT. As protein: CASSQGLAGTGELFF.

This rearrangement joins TRBV4-3 to TRBJ1-2, with 8 bases aligning to TRBD1. CDR1 and CDR2 (germline): LGHNA, YSLEER. V lost 5 bases to trimming and J lost 3 bases; unmatched junction nucleotides: 5. The CDR3 has 14 residues. The CDR3 region has the DNA TGCGCCAGCAGCTCATTACAGGGGGACTATGGCTACACCTTC. Amino acid sequence: CASSSLQGDYGYTF.

The genes are TRBV5-1 and TRBJ2-7; D is unclear. Trimming shortened V by 4 bases and J by 0 bases, and 5 bases separated the two germline ends. Germline V gene data show CDR1 as SGHRS and CDR2 as YFSETQ. The CDR3 extends over 12 amino acids. CDR3 nucleotides: TGCGCCAGCAGCGAATCCTCCTACGAGCAGTACTTC. Its protein product is CASSESSYEQYF.

This chain uses TRBV3-1 (or the pseudogene TRBV3-2) with TRBJ2-7; 11 bases align to TRBD1. Germline CDR1 and CDR2: LGHDT and YNNKEL (reference sequence). J lost 5 bases, V lost 1 base, and 7 bases had no gene match. CDR3 size: 16 residues. The CDR3 here is CASSQGGGQGANEQYF. Here the CDR3 DNA reads TGTGCCAGCAGCCAAGGCGGAGGACAGGGGGCTAACGAGCAGTACTTC.

The chain uses TRBV28 and TRBJ2-1; no clear D gene. CDR1 MDHEN and CDR2 SYDVKM come from the germline V gene. Trimming pared 3 bases from V and 2 bases from J, leaving 8 bases between. This CDR3 is 14 amino acids long. In DNA form, the CDR3 reads TGTGCCAGCAGTTTCCTCCCAACCTACAATGAGCAGTTCTTC. Protein product: CASSFLPTYNEQFF.